This record concerns one T cell receptor beta chain sequence. The sample originates from a study of control samples from healthy donors and cancer patients. The assay was immunoSEQ multiplex PCR, and TCRdb's table has in-frame clones only and misses some. The sample has tens of thousands of clones, around 90% seen once. V lost 3 bases and J lost 3; bases outside the gene matches: 3. This CDR3 spans 14 amino acids. The germline V gene encodes CDR1 SGHDT and CDR2 YYEEEE. The source material was PBMCs. The clonotype originates from a man younger than 45 with colorectal cancer. The chain carries TRBV5-6 and TRBJ1-5; 7 nucleotides match TRBD1. The CDR3 bases are TGTGCCAGCAGCTCGGGGACAGACAATCAGCCCCAGCATTTT. Amino acids: CASSSGTDNQPQHF.